These T cell receptor beta chains were read from a single sample in a study of shared clonotypes between healthy human individuals. Libraries were prepared by immunoSEQ multiplex PCR; TCRdb keeps only in-frame clonotypes and omits some of them. The sample has about 2.1 million clones, about 92% seen once; the top ten hold around 1.7%. Source material: naive CD8+ T cells from PBMCs. These receptors all stem from a man between 18 and 35 years old in good health. Some clones in this sample may be carry-over from other donors' samples. The CDR3 runs from the conserved cysteine through the conserved F or W. The order of the fields is V gene, J gene, CDR3 protein.

V gene: TRBV5-5
J gene: TRBJ2-7
CDR3 protein: CASSFAGHDYEQYF

V gene: TRBV7-9
J gene: TRBJ2-1
CDR3 protein: CASSGGPSVYNEQFF

V gene: TRBV5-6
J gene: TRBJ1-1
CDR3 protein: CASSPGAGIMNTEAFF

V gene: TRBV27
J gene: TRBJ2-5
CDR3 protein: CASSLFWASGPQETQYF

V gene: TRBV4-1
J gene: TRBJ2-2
CDR3 protein: CASSQVALTGELFF

V gene: TRBV7-6
J gene: TRBJ2-7
CDR3 protein: CASSPEFGTGDEQYF

V gene: TRBV6-5
J gene: TRBJ2-7
CDR3 protein: CASSYSGWGYEQYF

V gene: TRBV7-9
J gene: TRBJ1-2
CDR3 protein: CAEGSDYGYTF

V gene: TRBV20-1
J gene: TRBJ2-1
CDR3 protein: CSARQGGEQFF

V gene: TRBV6-1
J gene: TRBJ1-5
CDR3 protein: CASSWGYSNQPQHF

V gene: TRBV27
J gene: TRBJ2-7
CDR3 protein: CASRARLDEQYF

V gene: TRBV5-1
J gene: TRBJ2-5
CDR3 protein: CASSWSGTGFDETQYF

V gene: TRBV9
J gene: TRBJ2-1
CDR3 protein: CASSVVGGIYNEQFF

V gene: TRBV2
J gene: TRBJ2-1
CDR3 protein: CASRDRGRPNEQFF

V gene: TRBV2
J gene: TRBJ2-7
CDR3 protein: CASSDIGGPFHEQYF

V gene: TRBV5-1
J gene: TRBJ1-1
CDR3 protein: CASSTRQGMDTEAFF

V gene: TRBV28
J gene: TRBJ2-3
CDR3 protein: CASSSLGSFTDTQYF

V gene: TRBV7-3
J gene: TRBJ2-1
CDR3 protein: CASSFRLPGLVADEQFF

V gene: TRBV9
J gene: TRBJ2-1
CDR3 protein: CASSPGGEQFF

V gene: TRBV7-2
J gene: TRBJ2-7
CDR3 protein: CASSVTYEQYF

V gene: TRBV4-1
J gene: TRBJ2-7
CDR3 protein: CASSQGAPLGGYEQYF

V gene: TRBV6-1
J gene: TRBJ2-3
CDR3 protein: CASSEWRSDTQYF

V gene: TRBV29-1
J gene: TRBJ2-2
CDR3 protein: CSAQRENTGELFF

V gene: TRBV28
J gene: TRBJ2-3
CDR3 protein: CASTVQGASDTQYF